These 2 T cell receptor beta chains originate from one sample sequenced in a study of blood T cell repertoires in COVID-19 (dated by TCRdb to about 2020). Receptor amplification or capture employed the immunoSEQ multiplex PCR assay. Here the immuneACCESS table is served through TCRdb, limited to in-frame sequences with V and J called. Missing clones are a known gap in these copies; in checked studies unresolved V genes cover under half, and the rest lacks a known reason. The sample has about 430,000 clones on record, around nine tenths of them singletons. 0.97% of the sample belongs to the ten largest clones. Sample: PBMCs or T cells enriched from blood (not recorded which). The receptors come from a woman in her thirties with acute COVID-19.

V and J are TRBV2 and TRBJ2-7; 7 bases are a match to TRBD1. J lost 4 bases, V lost 2 bases, and 5 bases had no gene match. The CDR3 has 14 amino acids. CDR1 and CDR2 from the germline V gene are SNHLY and FYNNEI. DNA for the CDR3: TGTGCCAGCAGTGAAAGGGGACAGAAATACGAGCAGTACTTC. Translated, it gives CASSERGQKYEQYF.

This chain connects TRBV10-3 to TRBJ1-3, with a weak D call TRBD1 (6 bases). V lost 4 bases to trimming and J lost 0 bases, with 13 bases between them. Germline loops: CDR1 ENHRY, CDR2 SYGVKD. The CDR3 is made up of 16 amino acids. CDR3 region: CAISGRDTSSGNTIYF. In nucleotides, the CDR3 is TGTGCCATCAGTGGCCGGGACACAAGCTCTGGAAACACCATATATTTT.